The next 18 T cell receptor beta chains were all read from a single sample in a study of PD-L1 blockade in urothelial cancer. TCRdb keeps only in-frame clones here, not all; method: immunoSEQ multiplex PCR. The sample contains some 45,000 clones, 70% to 90% of which appear only once. Described time point: pretreatment peripheral blood. The starting material was PBMCs, obtained around atezolizumab (anti-PD-L1) treatment. The receptor source for this set is a donor aged 40 or older with urothelial cancer.

This chain connects TRBV11-3 to TRBJ2-2; 7 nucleotides agree with TRBD2. V shed 1 base and J 3 bases; nucleotides not matched to a gene: 8. Germline CDR1 is SGHNT and CDR2 is YENEEA. The CDR3 has 17 residues. The CDR3 protein is CASSLARVSGYTGELFF. CDR3 bases: TGTGCCAGCAGCTTAGCTCGGGTTAGCGGGTACACCGGGGAGCTGTTTTTT.

In its sample, this clone was seen once. This chain links TRBV6-6 with TRBJ2-3; 11 bases line up with TRBD2. V shed 6 bases, J shed 3 bases, and the junction held 8 bases outside the gene matches. The germline V gene has CDR1 MNHNY and CDR2 SVGAGI (reference sequence). The CDR3 is 16 residues long. The CDR3 spells CASSRRLAGRTDTQYF. The CDR3 DNA reads TGTGCCAGCAGCCGACGACTAGCGGGGAGAACAGATACGCAGTATTTT.

This chain joins TRBV5-1 and TRBJ1-1; possible D gene TRBD1, 5 bases. The CDR3 sequence is 15 residues long. In germline, CDR1 is SGHRS, CDR2 YFSETQ. The ends were cut back, 0 bases at V and 1 base at J, with 10 bases in the middle. The DNA of the CDR3 is TGCGCCAGCAGCTTGGTAGGGGCCCCGAACACTGAAGCTTTCTTT. Protein product: CASSLVGAPNTEAFF.

This chain joins TRBV6-6 and TRBJ1-1; D possibly corresponds to TRBD1 (6 bases). V was cut by 7 bases and J by 4 bases, with 22 bases left in between. The CDR3 consists of 16 residues. In germline, CDR1 is MNHNY, CDR2 SVGAGI (reference sequence). The CDR3 DNA reads as TGTGCCAGCACCATTCCACAGGGTAGTTTTGGCACTGAAGCTTTCTTT. Translated: CASTIPQGSFGTEAFF.

The CDR3 DNA is TGCGCCAGCAGCTTTGTCGGGAGCTCCTACGAGCAGTACTTC. This gives the protein CASSFVGSSYEQYF. The rearrangement uses TRBV5-1 and TRBJ2-7; possibly TRBD2 for D (6 bases). The V end was cut by 2 bases, the J end by 0 bases, with 9 bases between. Germline CDR1 SGHRS, CDR2 YFSETQ. The length of the CDR3 is 14 residues. Filled out from reference TRBV5-1 and TRBJ2-7, the complete variable domain reads KAGVTQTPRYLIKTRGQQVTLSCSPISGHRSVSWYQQTPGQGLQFLFEYFSETQRNKGNFPGRFSGRQFSNSRSEMNVSTLELGDSALYLCASSFVGSSYEQYFGPGTRLTVT.

The rearrangement uses TRBV9 and TRBJ2-7; 8 bases are a match to TRBD1. The length of the CDR3 is 15 residues. Germline V CDR1 and CDR2: SGDLS, YYNGEE. The J segment lost 5 bases and the V segment lost 0 bases, leaving 7 bases of the junction unmatched. The CDR3 here is CASSVAGQGWDEQYF. The CDR3 coding sequence is TGTGCCAGCAGCGTAGCTGGACAGGGTTGGGACGAGCAGTACTTC.

The rearrangement joins TRBV12-2 to TRBJ2-1; the table assigns TRBD2, which was not confirmed against the DNA. TRBV12-2 is a documented pseudogene. The CDR3 consists of 17 residues. CDR3 nucleotides: TGTGCAAGTCGCTTAGCGGCCCCACTAGCGGTTGCCAATGAGCAGTTCTTC. It yields the protein CASRLAAPLAVANEQFF.

The V and J genes are TRBV11-3 and TRBJ2-7, with TRBD1 as a possible D gene (6 bases). CDR1 is SGHNT, CDR2 YENEEA, per germline. V was pared by 5 bases and J by 6 bases, with 17 bases between. The length of the CDR3 is 14 residues. The CDR3 DNA reads as TGTGCCAGCAGCCCCTGGGACATGCCACTCGAGCAGTACTTC. Amino acids: CASSPWDMPLEQYF.

This sequence joins TRBV6-1 and TRBJ1-3; D remains unclear. V shed 1 base and J shed 0 bases, with 10 bases lying between them. Germline V gene sequence: CDR1 MNHNS, CDR2 SASEGT. The CDR3 spans 16 residues. CDR3: CASSEVAGSSGNTIYF. CDR3 nucleotides: TGTGCCAGCAGTGAAGTGGCAGGAAGCTCTGGAAACACCATATATTTT.

CDR3 DNA: TGTGCCAGCAGACTCGCGGCCCCGGGACAGGGGTCGTTGGCCTACACCTTC. As protein: CASRLAAPGQGSLAYTF. The V call is TRBV2, the J call TRBJ1-2, with 10 nucleotides matching TRBD1. V gave up 6 bases and J gave up 10 bases; unmatched junction bases: 20. There are 17 residues in the CDR3. Germline values: CDR1 SNHLY, CDR2 FYNNEI.

This clone showed up just once. This chain joins TRBV18 and TRBJ2-1; D call uncertain. This CDR3 region has 16 residues. Trimming cost V 6 bases and J 0 bases, with 15 bases left between them. Germline lookup yields CDR1 KGHSH and CDR2 LQKENI. Written as DNA, the CDR3 is TGTGCCAGCTCCCGTCTTGAGGCGGTCTCCTACAATGAGCAGTTCTTC. This codes for CASSRLEAVSYNEQFF.

J is TRBJ2-7 and V is TRBV9; TRBD2 matches at 10 bases. The germline gives CDR1 SGDLS, CDR2 YYNGEE. The CDR3 runs to 15 residues. The V gene end was trimmed by 4 bases and the J gene end by 6 bases; junction bases not matched to a gene: 10. This CDR3 is CASSPRAGGQGEQYF. CDR3 nucleotide sequence: TGTGCCAGCAGCCCCCGAGCGGGAGGGCAGGGCGAGCAGTACTTC.

The chain joins TRBV10-3 to TRBJ2-5, with TRBD2 as a possible D gene (5 bases). The germline gives CDR1 ENHRY, CDR2 SYGVKD. The germline V and J ends were trimmed by 4 bases and 7 bases, with 19 bases remaining between them. This CDR3 is 15 amino acids long. CDR3 protein: CAISAGTPVKVTQYF. DNA of the CDR3: TGTGCCATCAGTGCGGGAACCCCCGTCAAGGTGACCCAGTACTTC.

The chain combines TRBV6-1 with TRBJ1-5; D possibly corresponds to TRBD1 (6 bases). V dropped 0 bases and J dropped 0 bases, with 15 bases sitting between them. The V gene's germline CDR1 is MNHNS and CDR2 SASEGT. This CDR3 comprises 18 residues. CDR3 nucleotide sequence: TGTGCCAGCAGTGAAGCGCCACGACGGGACAATAGCAATCAGCCCCAGCATTTT. Amino acid sequence: CASSEAPRRDNSNQPQHF.

The sample holds one count of this clone. This chain links TRBV11-3 with TRBJ1-3; 7 bases map to TRBD1. This CDR3 comprises 16 residues. Germline CDR1 is SGHNT and CDR2 is YENEEA. V shed 1 base and J 3 bases; nucleotides not matched to a gene: 6. This CDR3 reads CASSLVEGAGGNTIYF. The DNA for the CDR3 is TGTGCCAGCAGCTTAGTGGAGGGGGCCGGTGGAAACACCATATATTTT.

The chain employs TRBV2 and TRBJ2-3; 9 bases are shared with TRBD2. Per germline, CDR1 SNHLY and CDR2 FYNNEI. V dropped 7 bases and J dropped 3; count of bases not matched to a gene: 5. The CDR3 runs to 14 residues. As DNA, the CDR3 is TGTGCCAGCACCCGACTAGCGGAGACAGATACGCAGTATTTT. This encodes CASTRLAETDTQYF.

The V call is TRBV30, the J call TRBJ1-5, with a weak D call TRBD1 (5 bases). V was shortened by 1 base and J by 2 bases, with 9 bases between the two germline ends. This CDR3 spans 14 amino acids. Germline CDR1 and CDR2: GTSNPN and SVGIG (reference sequence). The CDR3 DNA follows: TGTGCCTGGAGTGGGGGGGTTGGCAATCAGCCCCAGCATTTT. It encodes CAWSGGVGNQPQHF.

This chain connects TRBV19 to TRBJ2-3, with TRBD2 as a possible D gene (5 bases). V lost 5 bases to trimming and J lost 4 bases, with 13 bases between them. The germline V gene has CDR1 LNHDA and CDR2 SQIVND (reference sequence). The length of the CDR3 is 14 residues. The CDR3 is CASSQTGVADTQYF. CDR3 nucleotides: TGTGCCAGTAGTCAAACCGGGGTTGCAGATACGCAGTATTTT.